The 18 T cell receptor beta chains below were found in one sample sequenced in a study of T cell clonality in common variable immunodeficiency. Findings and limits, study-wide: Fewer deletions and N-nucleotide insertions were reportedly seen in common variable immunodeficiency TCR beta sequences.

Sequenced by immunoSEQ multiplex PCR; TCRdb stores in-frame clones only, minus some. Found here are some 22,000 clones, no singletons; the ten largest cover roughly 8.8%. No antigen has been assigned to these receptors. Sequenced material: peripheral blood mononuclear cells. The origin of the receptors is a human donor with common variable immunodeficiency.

CDR3 in amino acids: CAWRGTGHGYTF. Incomplete CDR3 DNA: TGTGCCTGGAGGGGGACAGGGCACGGC. The J gene is TRBJ1-2, the V gene TRBV30, with 9 positions matching TRBD1. Sequencing ends 3 residues short of the CDR3 end; the germline J gene provides the rest. This CDR3 contains 12 residues. Per the germline V gene, CDR1 is GTSNPN and CDR2 is SVGIG (reference sequence). The entire variable domain, with the rest obtained from reference TRBV30 and TRBJ1-2, is as follows: SQTIHQWPATLVQPVGSPLSLECTVEGTSNPNLYWYRQAAGRGLQLLFYSVGIGQISSEVPQNLSASRPQDRQFILSSKKLLLSDSGFYLCAWRGTGHGYTFGSGTRLTVV.

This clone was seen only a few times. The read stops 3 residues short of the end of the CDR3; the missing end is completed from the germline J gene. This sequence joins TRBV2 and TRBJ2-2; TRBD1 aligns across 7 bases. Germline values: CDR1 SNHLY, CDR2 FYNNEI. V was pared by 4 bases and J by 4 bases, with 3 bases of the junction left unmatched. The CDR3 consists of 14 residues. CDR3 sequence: CASSGDRVTGELFF. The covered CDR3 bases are TGTGCCAGCAGTGGAGACAGGGTCACCGGGGAG. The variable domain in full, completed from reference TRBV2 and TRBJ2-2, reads EPEVTQTPSHQVTQMGQEVILRCVPISNHLYFYWYRQILGQKVEFLVSFYNNEISEKSEIFDDQFSVERPDGSNFTLKIRSTKLEDSAMYFCASSGDRVTGELFFGEGSRLTVL.

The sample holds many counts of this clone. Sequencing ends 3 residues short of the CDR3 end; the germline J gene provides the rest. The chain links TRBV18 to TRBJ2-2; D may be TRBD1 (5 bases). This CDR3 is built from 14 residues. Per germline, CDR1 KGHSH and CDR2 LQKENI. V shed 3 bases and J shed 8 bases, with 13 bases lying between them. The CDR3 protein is CASSPTAQGGELFF. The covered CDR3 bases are TGTGCCAGCTCACCGACTGCCCAGGGTGGGGAG. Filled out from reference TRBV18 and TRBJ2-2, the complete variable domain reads NAGVMQNPRHLVRRRGQEARLRCSPMKGHSHVYWYRQLPEEGLKFMVYLQKENIIDESGMPKERFSAEFPKEGPSILRIQQVVRGDSAAYFCASSPTAQGGELFFGEGSRLTVL.

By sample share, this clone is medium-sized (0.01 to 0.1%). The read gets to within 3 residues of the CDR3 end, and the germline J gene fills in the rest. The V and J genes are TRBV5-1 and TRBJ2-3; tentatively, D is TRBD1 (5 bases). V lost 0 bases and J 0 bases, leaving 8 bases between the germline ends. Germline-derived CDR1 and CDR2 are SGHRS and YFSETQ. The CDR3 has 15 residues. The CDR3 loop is CASSLEGASTDTQYF. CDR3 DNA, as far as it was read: TGCGCCAGCAGCTTGGAAGGGGCTAGCACAGATACG. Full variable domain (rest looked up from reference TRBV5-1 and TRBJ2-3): KAGVTQTPRYLIKTRGQQVTLSCSPISGHRSVSWYQQTPGQGLQFLFEYFSETQRNKGNFPGRFSGRQFSNSRSEMNVSTLELGDSALYLCASSLEGASTDTQYFGPGTRLTVL.

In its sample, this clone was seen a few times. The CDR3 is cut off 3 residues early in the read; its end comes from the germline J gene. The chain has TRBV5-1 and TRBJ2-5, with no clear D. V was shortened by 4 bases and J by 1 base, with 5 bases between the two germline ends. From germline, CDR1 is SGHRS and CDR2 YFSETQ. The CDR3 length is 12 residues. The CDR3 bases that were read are TGCGCCAGCAGCCTCTCCCAAGAGACC. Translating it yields CASSLSQET. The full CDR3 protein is CASSLSQETQYF.

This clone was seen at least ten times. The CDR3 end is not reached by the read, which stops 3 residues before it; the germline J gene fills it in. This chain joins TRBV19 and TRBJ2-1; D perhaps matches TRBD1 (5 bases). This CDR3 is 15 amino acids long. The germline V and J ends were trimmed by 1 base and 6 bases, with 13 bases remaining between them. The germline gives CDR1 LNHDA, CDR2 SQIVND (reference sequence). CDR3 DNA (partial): TGTGCCAGTAGTATAGCTGGGGCAATGGGCAATGAG. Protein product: CASSIAGAMGNE. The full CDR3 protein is CASSIAGAMGNEQFF.

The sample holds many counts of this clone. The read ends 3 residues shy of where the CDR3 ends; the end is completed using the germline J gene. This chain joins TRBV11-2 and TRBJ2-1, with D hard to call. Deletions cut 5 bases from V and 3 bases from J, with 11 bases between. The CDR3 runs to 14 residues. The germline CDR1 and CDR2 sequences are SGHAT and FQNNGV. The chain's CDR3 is CASSPSGVYNEQFF. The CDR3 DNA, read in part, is TGTGCCAGCAGCCCGTCAGGAGTCTACAATGAG.

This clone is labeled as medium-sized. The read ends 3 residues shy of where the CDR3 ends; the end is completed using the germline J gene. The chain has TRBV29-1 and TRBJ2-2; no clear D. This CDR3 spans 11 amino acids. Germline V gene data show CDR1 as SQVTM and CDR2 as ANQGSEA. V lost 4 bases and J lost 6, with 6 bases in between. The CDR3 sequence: CSVGQAGELFF. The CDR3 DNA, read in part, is TGCAGCGTTGGCCAGGCCGGGGAG.

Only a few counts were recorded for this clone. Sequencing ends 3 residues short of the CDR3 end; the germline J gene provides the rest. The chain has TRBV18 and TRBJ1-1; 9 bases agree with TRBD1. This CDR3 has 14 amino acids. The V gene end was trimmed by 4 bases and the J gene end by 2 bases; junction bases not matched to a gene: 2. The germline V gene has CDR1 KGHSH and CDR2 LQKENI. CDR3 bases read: TGTGCCAGCTCACAGGGACAGGGTAACACTGAA. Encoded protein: CASSQGQGNTE. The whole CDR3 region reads CASSQGQGNTEAFF.

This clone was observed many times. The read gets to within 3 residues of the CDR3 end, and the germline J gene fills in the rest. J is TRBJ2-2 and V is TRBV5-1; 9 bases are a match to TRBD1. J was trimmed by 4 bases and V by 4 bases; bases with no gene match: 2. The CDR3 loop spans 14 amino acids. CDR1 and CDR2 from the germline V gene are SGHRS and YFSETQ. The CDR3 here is CASSKDRGTGELFF. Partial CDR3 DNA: TGCGCCAGCAGCAAGGACAGGGGCACCGGGGAG.

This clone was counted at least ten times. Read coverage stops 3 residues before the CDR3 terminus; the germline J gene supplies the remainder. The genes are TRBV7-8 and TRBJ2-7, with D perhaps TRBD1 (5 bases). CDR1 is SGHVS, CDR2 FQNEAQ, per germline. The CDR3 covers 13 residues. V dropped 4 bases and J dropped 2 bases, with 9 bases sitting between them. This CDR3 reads CASSSRVPYEQYF. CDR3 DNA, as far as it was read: TGTGCCAGCAGCTCCAGGGTGCCCTACGAG. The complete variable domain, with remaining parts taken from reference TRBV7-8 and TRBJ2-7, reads GAGVSQSPRYKVAKRGQDVALRCDPISGHVSLFWYQQALGQGPEFLTYFQNEAQLDKSGLPSDRFFAERPEGSVSTLKIQRTQQEDSAVYLCASSSRVPYEQYFGPGTRLTVT.

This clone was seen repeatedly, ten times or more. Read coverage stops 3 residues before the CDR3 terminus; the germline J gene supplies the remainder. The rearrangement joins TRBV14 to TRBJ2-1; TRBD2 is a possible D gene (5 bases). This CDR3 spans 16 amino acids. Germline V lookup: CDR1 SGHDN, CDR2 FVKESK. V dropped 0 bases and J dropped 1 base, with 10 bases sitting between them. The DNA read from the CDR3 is TGTGCCAGCAGCCAAGAAAGCGGCGATTCCTACAATGAG. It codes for CASSQESGDSYNE. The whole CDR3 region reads CASSQESGDSYNEQFF.

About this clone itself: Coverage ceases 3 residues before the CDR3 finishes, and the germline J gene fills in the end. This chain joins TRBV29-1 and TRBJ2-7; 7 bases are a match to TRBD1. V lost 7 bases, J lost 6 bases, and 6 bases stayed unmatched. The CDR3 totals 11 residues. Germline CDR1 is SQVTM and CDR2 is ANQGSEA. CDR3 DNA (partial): TGCAGCGCCGACAGGGCGCGCGAG. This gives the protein CSADRARE. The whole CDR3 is CSADRAREQYF.

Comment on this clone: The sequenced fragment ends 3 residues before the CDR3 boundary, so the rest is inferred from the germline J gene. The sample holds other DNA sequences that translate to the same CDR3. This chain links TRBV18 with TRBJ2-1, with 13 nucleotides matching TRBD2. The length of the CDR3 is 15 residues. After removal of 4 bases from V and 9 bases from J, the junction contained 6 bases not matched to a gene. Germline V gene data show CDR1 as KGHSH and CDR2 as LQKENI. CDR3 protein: CASSLGTSGTSEQFF. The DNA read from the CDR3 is TGTGCCAGCTCACTCGGGACTAGCGGGACTAGTGAG.

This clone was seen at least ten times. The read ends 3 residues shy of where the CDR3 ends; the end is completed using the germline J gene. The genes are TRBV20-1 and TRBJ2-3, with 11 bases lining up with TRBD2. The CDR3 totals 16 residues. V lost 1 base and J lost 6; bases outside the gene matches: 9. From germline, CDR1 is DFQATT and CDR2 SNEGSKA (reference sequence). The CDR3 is CSARGLAGIGLDTQYF. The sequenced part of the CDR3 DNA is TGCAGTGCTAGAGGACTAGCGGGGATAGGTCTCGATACG.

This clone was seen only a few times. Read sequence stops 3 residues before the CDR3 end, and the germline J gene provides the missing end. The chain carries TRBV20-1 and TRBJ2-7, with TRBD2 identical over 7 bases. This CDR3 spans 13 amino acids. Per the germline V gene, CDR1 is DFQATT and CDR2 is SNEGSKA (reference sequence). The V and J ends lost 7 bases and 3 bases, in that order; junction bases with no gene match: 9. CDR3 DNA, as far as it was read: TGCAGTGTTGAGAGGGCTAGCGGCTACGAG. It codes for CSVERASGYE. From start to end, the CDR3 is CSVERASGYEQYF.

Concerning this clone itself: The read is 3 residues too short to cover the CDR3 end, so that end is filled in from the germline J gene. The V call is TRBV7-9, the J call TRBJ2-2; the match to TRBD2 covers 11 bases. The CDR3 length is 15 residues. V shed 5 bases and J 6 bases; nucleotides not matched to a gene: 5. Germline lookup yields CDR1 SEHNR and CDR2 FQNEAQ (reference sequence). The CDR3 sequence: CASSGSGGASGELFF. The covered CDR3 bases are TGTGCCAGCAGCGGTAGCGGGGGGGCATCCGGGGAG.

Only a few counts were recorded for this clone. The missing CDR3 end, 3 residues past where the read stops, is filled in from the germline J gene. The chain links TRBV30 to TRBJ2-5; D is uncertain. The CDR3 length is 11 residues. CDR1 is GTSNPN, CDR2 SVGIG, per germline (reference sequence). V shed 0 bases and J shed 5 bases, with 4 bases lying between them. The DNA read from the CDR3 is TGTGCCTGGAGTGTAAGGGAGACC. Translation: CAWSVRET. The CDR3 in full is CAWSVRETQYF. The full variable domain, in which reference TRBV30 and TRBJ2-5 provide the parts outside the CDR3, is SQTIHQWPATLVQPVGSPLSLECTVEGTSNPNLYWYRQAAGRGLQLLFYSVGIGQISSEVPQNLSASRPQDRQFILSSKKLLLSDSGFYLCAWSVRETQYFGPGTRLLVL.